The text below deals with one TCR beta chain. Germline CDR1 LGHNA, CDR2 YSLEER. The CDR3 covers 16 residues. This record belongs to a study of CXCR3-negative and CXCR3-positive naive CD8 T cells. The study made its TRB cDNA libraries by 5' RACE, adding UMI labels. TCRdb reworked the 5' RACE reads into one entry per CDR3 protein, no DNA. This sample's table reports about 58,000 distinct CDR3 sequences. The rearrangement uses TRBV4-3 and TRBJ1-1. The sequenced sample consisted of naive CXCR3- CD8+ T cells from blood. Subset denoted: CD45RO-CCR7+CD27+CD95- naive CD8+ T cells lacking CXCR3 (TNR3-). This receptor was identified in a human donor in good health. Some clones in this sample may be carry-over from other donors' samples. The CDR3 is CASSQDRWEPNTEAFF.